This T cell receptor (beta chain) originates from a study of T cell repertoires in cytomegalovirus infection. Study summary: A matching HLA type, together with CMV infection, was signaled by public TCR beta signatures.

In the case of this clonotype: What it binds is unknown.

A single record per CDR3 protein comes from TCRdb applying MiXCR to the reads. The repertoire holds about half a million distinct CDR3 sequences, with roughly a third as singletons. V trimming: 6 bases; J trimming: 2 bases; junction bases outside the gene matches: 7. CDR3 size: 14 residues. Per germline, CDR1 MNHNS and CDR2 SASEGT. Overall study findings and caveats: It was HLA-C-restricted CMV-specific TCR beta clonotypes that dominated the response ex vivo.

Sample: cultured PBMCs, taken from culture after CMV antigen stimulation. The receptor's source is a human donor in good health (CMV status not recorded). Some clones in this sample may be carry-over from other donors' samples. This sequence joins TRBV6-1 and TRBJ2-7; 7 nucleotides line up with TRBD2. The CDR3 is CASSQGLPTYEQYF. The CDR3 nucleotides read TGTGCCAGCAGCCAGGGACTACCCACCTACGAGCAGTACTTC.